The clone carrying this T cell receptor beta chain was recorded a few times. Its antigen is undetermined. Researchers reported that TCR beta cDNA libraries carried unique molecular identifiers. Using its own MiXCR run on the PCR reads, TCRdb lists one record per CDR3 protein. The top ten hold about 0.5% of the sample, which has fewer than 850,000 distinct CDR3 sequences, just under 30% seen once. The CDR3 is made up of 13 amino acids. Trimming removed 5 bases at V and 10 bases at J, with 15 bases between. The record originates from a study of post-analysis software for immune sequencing data. Study results and limitations: People with multiple sclerosis had a significantly lower normalized Chao1 diversity than controls did. With TRBV5-6, TRBV5-1 and TRBV20-1 included, about five TRBV segments were more frequent in patients than in controls.

The genes are TRBV12-3 or TRBV12-4 and TRBJ2-1, with D tentatively TRBD2 (5 bases). The sequence was obtained from a girl between 10 and 17 years old with multiple sclerosis. Sequenced: blood. CDR3 coding DNA: TGTGCCAGCAGTCAGGAGGATTTTTCGGAGCAGTTCTTC. Protein: CASSQEDFSEQFF.